This entry lists 24 T cell receptor beta chains sequenced from one sample in a study of human T cells and chemical hapten exposure. The time point denotes: patch test 1, 2 weeks after DPC sensitization. Specified treatment: therapeutic diphenylcyclopropenone sensitization with weekly scalp DPC. TCRdb reanalysed the RACE reads using MiXCR and keeps one entry per CDR3 protein. The sample holds under 150,000 distinct CDR3 sequences; 9.5% to 13% are singletons and the top ten take roughly 1.3%. The sequencing here drew on whole blood, taken in connection with sensitization to the hapten diphenylcyclopropenone (DPC). Every receptor here comes from a woman aged 50 to 60 with alopecia areata. Some clones in this sample may be carry-over from other donors' samples.

This clonotype was seen a handful of times. The chain employs TRBV12-3 or TRBV12-4 and TRBJ2-6; D may be TRBD1 (5 bases). V dropped 3 bases and J dropped 4 bases, with 10 bases sitting between them. CDR3 length: 15 amino acids. The CDR3 reads CASSLGHSGANVLTF. In DNA, the CDR3 is TGTGCCAGCAGTTTGGGGCATTCCGGGGCCAACGTCCTGACTTTC.

This clonotype came up many times. The chain joins TRBV6-2 or TRBV6-3 to TRBJ1-2; D gene unclear. The germline V and J ends were trimmed by 2 bases and 0 bases, with 4 bases remaining between them. CDR3 length: 13 amino acids. The germline CDR1 and CDR2 sequences are MNHEY and SVGEGT. The CDR3 region is CASSYTANYGYTF. As DNA, the CDR3 is TGTGCCAGCAGTTACACAGCTAACTATGGCTACACCTTC.

This clonotype was found many times. This chain links TRBV18 with TRBJ1-1; 9 bases agree with TRBD1. CDR1 and CDR2 from the germline V gene are KGHSH and LQKENI. CDR3 length equals 15 residues. Trimming took 2 bases from V and 0 from J; bases not matched to a gene: 1. The chain's CDR3 is CASSPGTGMNTEAFF. CDR3 bases: TGTGCCAGCTCACCAGGGACAGGGATGAACACTGAAGCTTTCTTT.

This clonotype was seen many times. This chain joins TRBV12-3 or TRBV12-4 and TRBJ1-5; D remains unclear. Trimming cost V 2 bases and J 4 bases, with 12 bases left between them. This CDR3 contains 15 residues. CDR3 coding DNA: TGTGCCAGCAGTTTAATGTTGGCCGGGAATCAGCCCCAGCATTTT. It encodes CASSLMLAGNQPQHF.

This chain uses TRBV10-3 with TRBJ2-3; D not resolved. Germline CDR1 reads ENHRY; CDR2 reads SYGVKD. CDR3 length equals 14 residues. Trimming shortened V by 6 bases and J by 1 base, and 11 bases separated the two germline ends. This CDR3 reads CAIRDHLRTDTQYF. CDR3 sequence (DNA): TGTGCCATCAGAGATCACTTACGCACAGATACGCAGTATTTT.

This clonotype was seen repeatedly, ten times or more. The J gene is TRBJ1-5, the V gene TRBV5-5; 9 positions agree with TRBD1. Germline loops: CDR1 SGHKS, CDR2 YYEKEE (reference sequence). V was clipped by 4 bases and J by 5 bases; unmatched bases: 1. The CDR3 spans 13 residues. CDR3 DNA sequence: TGTGCCAGCAGCCGGGACAGGGATCAGCCCCAGCATTTT. As protein: CASSRDRDQPQHF.

A few counts support this clonotype. The chain couples TRBV28 to TRBJ2-7; maybe TRBD2 (6 bases). V was cut by 8 bases and J by 3 bases, with 11 bases left in between. Germline CDR1 MDHEN, CDR2 SYDVKM. This CDR3 has 12 amino acids. DNA for the CDR3: TGTGCCAGCGGGCGACTAGGCTACGAGCAGTACTTC. This gives the protein CASGRLGYEQYF. Full variable domain (remainder filled in from reference TRBV28 and TRBJ2-7): DVKVTQSSRYLVKRTGEKVFLECVQDMDHENMFWYRQDPGLGLRLIYFSYDVKMKEKGDIPEGYSVSREKKERFSLILESASTNQTSMYLCASGRLGYEQYFGPGTRLTVT.

This clonotype came up many times. This chain uses TRBV5-1 with TRBJ2-7; no reliable D call. V was pared by 6 bases and J by 7 bases, with 26 bases between. CDR3 size: 16 residues. Germline V gene lookup returns CDR1 SGHRS and CDR2 YFSETQ. CDR3 region: CASTPESPSSVWEQYF. The CDR3 nucleotides read TGCGCCAGCACCCCCGAGTCCCCCAGTTCGGTGTGGGAGCAGTACTTC.

There are a few counts of this clonotype. The chain uses TRBV10-3 and TRBJ2-7; D perhaps matches TRBD1 (5 bases). The CDR3 has 13 amino acids. V lost 4 bases, J lost 1 base, and 8 bases lay in between. The germline V gene has CDR1 ENHRY and CDR2 SYGVKD. The CDR3 region is CAISVWTSYEQYF. In DNA, the CDR3 is TGTGCCATCAGTGTTTGGACATCCTACGAGCAGTACTTC.

This clonotype was found a few times. This rearrangement joins TRBV5-1 to TRBJ1-2; TRBD1 agrees at 7 bases. V gave up 2 bases and J gave up 1 base; unmatched junction bases: 11. CDR1 and CDR2 from the germline V gene are SGHRS and YFSETQ. The CDR3 has 17 amino acids. CDR3 in DNA: TGCGCCAGCAGCTTTACGAGGGCGAACAGGGGTAACTATGGCTACACCTTC. Translated, it gives CASSFTRANRGNYGYTF.

This chain joins TRBV6-2 or TRBV6-3 and TRBJ2-7; D unresolved. The germline V gene has CDR1 MNHEY and CDR2 SVGEGT. The CDR3 contains 15 residues. Trimming removed 0 bases from V and 2 bases from J, with 11 bases in between. The CDR3: CASSYSPTATYEQYF. In nucleotides, the CDR3 is TGTGCCAGCAGTTACTCTCCTACCGCAACCTACGAGCAGTACTTC.

This clonotype has at least ten counts. The chain uses TRBV12-3 or TRBV12-4 and TRBJ2-1; D is uncertain. The length of the CDR3 is 14 residues. Trimming removed 0 bases at V and 9 bases at J, with 12 bases between. CDR3 DNA sequence: TGTGCCAGCAGTTTAGCGGACCTAAGGAGTGAGCAGTTCTTC. Its translation: CASSLADLRSEQFF.

At least ten counts were recorded for this clonotype. This chain connects TRBV29-1 to TRBJ1-1; D uncertain. The germline V gene has CDR1 SQVTM and CDR2 ANQGSEA. This CDR3 comprises 11 residues. The V end lost 3 bases, the J end lost 4 bases, and 6 bases lay between the germline ends. The CDR3 DNA reads as TGCAGCGTTGATGAGGGCACTGAAGCTTTCTTT. Translated, it gives CSVDEGTEAFF.

This clonotype was detected a few times. The V gene is TRBV18, the J gene TRBJ1-6; TRBD1 aligns across 7 bases. CDR1 and CDR2 from the germline V gene are KGHSH and LQKENI. J was trimmed by 8 bases and V by 1 base; bases with no gene match: 2. The CDR3 consists of 14 residues. CDR3 sequence: CASSPRQGDSPLHF. CDR3 DNA sequence: TGTGCCAGCTCACCACGACAGGGCGATTCACCCCTCCACTTT.

This clonotype was seen ten or more times. CDR3 sequence (DNA): TGCGCCAGCAGCCGGATAGGGGATGAGCAGTTCTTC. It codes for CASSRIGDEQFF. This chain connects TRBV5-1 to TRBJ2-1, with D perhaps matching TRBD1 (5 bases). The CDR3 sequence is 12 residues long. Per germline, CDR1 SGHRS and CDR2 YFSETQ. V lost 4 bases and J 8 bases, leaving 10 bases between the germline ends.

This clonotype was observed a handful of times. The chain combines TRBV20-1 with TRBJ2-1; 12 nucleotides agree with TRBD1. From germline, CDR1 is DFQATT and CDR2 SNEGSKA (reference sequence). The CDR3 spans 14 residues. Germline trimming cut 6 bases from V and 5 bases from J; bases unmatched to any gene: 5. The chain's CDR3 is CSAHRDRGHNEQFF. Written as DNA, the CDR3 is TGCAGTGCCCATCGGGACAGGGGGCACAATGAGCAGTTCTTC.

This clonotype has more than one count but fewer than ten. This chain connects TRBV10-1 to TRBJ1-6, with 7 bases identical to TRBD1. CDR1 is WNHNN and CDR2 is SYGVQD in the germline V gene (reference sequence). The CDR3 is 13 residues long. J lost 10 bases, V lost 4 bases, and 4 bases had no gene match. CDR3 sequence: CASSVTGVSPLHF. CDR3 DNA: TGCGCCAGCAGTGTAACAGGGGTCTCACCCCTCCACTTT.

The chain is built from TRBV28 and TRBJ1-2; 9 nucleotides agree with TRBD1. The germline gives CDR1 MDHEN, CDR2 SYDVKM. The CDR3 is made up of 16 amino acids. Unmatched junction bases numbered 8, after V lost 4 bases and J lost 2 bases. CDR3 nucleotides: TGTGCCAGCAGTTACTCCGGGACAGGGTTAAACTATGGCTACACCTTC. Translation gives CASSYSGTGLNYGYTF.

The J gene is TRBJ2-1, the V gene TRBV6-5; 8 bases fit TRBD2. This CDR3 contains 13 residues. V gave up 2 bases and J gave up 9 bases; unmatched junction bases: 3. Germline V gene data show CDR1 as MNHEY and CDR2 as SVGAGI. CDR3 in amino acids: CASSYERESEQFF. The CDR3 DNA reads TGTGCCAGCAGTTACGAGCGGGAGAGTGAGCAGTTCTTC.

In its sample, this clonotype was seen many times. The rearrangement joins TRBV6-1 to TRBJ1-5; TRBD1 matches at 11 bases. The germline CDR1 and CDR2 sequences are MNHNS and SASEGT. V shed 10 bases and J 1 base; nucleotides not matched to a gene: 15. The CDR3 is 18 residues long. The CDR3 DNA reads TGTGCCACCTCGTCATATAGGACAGGGGGCAACAGCAATCAGCCCCAGCATTTT. Protein: CATSSYRTGGNSNQPQHF.

The CDR3 DNA reads TGTGCCAGCAGCGCCCGGGACGCTTTAGCCAAAAACATTCAGTACTTC. This encodes CASSARDALAKNIQYF. V gene TRBV7-8 combines with J gene TRBJ2-4, with D possibly called TRBD1 or TRBD2 (5 bases each). Trimming cost V 5 bases and J 0 bases, with 14 bases left between them. Germline lookup yields CDR1 SGHVS and CDR2 FQNEAQ. This CDR3 is built from 16 residues.

This clonotype was observed a handful of times. The chain recombines TRBV25-1 with TRBJ1-4; TRBD1 agrees at 7 bases. The germline CDR1 and CDR2 sequences are MGHDK and SYGVNS. The CDR3 totals 15 residues. Losses at the gene ends were 5 bases for V and 8 bases for J; bases not matched to a gene: 11. CDR3 in amino acids: CASSLTGSFGEKLFF. The CDR3 bases are TGTGCCAGCAGTCTGACAGGGAGTTTTGGGGAAAAACTGTTTTTT.

This rearrangement joins TRBV6-5 to TRBJ1-6; possibly TRBD1 for D (6 bases). V lost 0 bases and J 5 bases, leaving 8 bases between the germline ends. Germline V gives CDR1 MNHEY, CDR2 SVGAGI. The CDR3 is made up of 15 amino acids. The CDR3 coding sequence is TGTGCCAGCAGTTACTCGAACAGGGATAATTCACCCCTCCACTTT. Residues: CASSYSNRDNSPLHF.

This clonotype appeared many times. In nucleotides, the CDR3 is TGTGCCACCAGTGATTTGTGGGAGCCGAACACCGGGGAGCTGTTTTTT. Translating gives CATSDLWEPNTGELFF. The gene calls are TRBV24-1 and TRBJ2-2; D is possibly TRBD2 (5 bases). CDR1 and CDR2 from the germline V gene are KGHDR and SFDVKD. Trimming took off 0 bases at V and 0 bases at J, with 7 bases between the two ends. The CDR3 spans 16 residues.